This paragraph reports one T cell receptor beta chain. Original handling: Reference gene primer amplification yielded estimated nucleated cell counts. Only in-frame clones appear in the TCRdb table, and some are missing; sequencing was by immunoSEQ multiplex PCR. The V and J calls and clone size come from that table; D and trimming were worked out from the DNA. The data contain under 350,000 clones, 85% of them singletons. This record comes from a study of blood T cell repertoires in COVID-19. The overall study: The United States, Italy and Spain supplied acute and convalescent COVID-19 samples. T cells, B-cell-depleted T cells, or PBMCs provided the cDNA or gDNA that served as material.

The clonotype originates from a human donor in a cohort sampled during active COVID-19. The sequenced sample was peripheral blood.

The CDR3 nucleotides are TGTGCCAGCAGCCAACCCCAAGGGGGAAACTATGGCTACACCTTC. This sequence encodes CASSQPQGGNYGYTF. This chain uses TRBV3-1 (or the pseudogene TRBV3-2) with TRBJ1-2; TRBD1 is a possible D gene (6 bases). This CDR3 comprises 15 residues. Between the trimmed V and J ends, which lost 2 bases and 2 bases, there was a span of 12 bases. Germline CDR1 LGHDT, CDR2 YNNKEL (reference sequence).